The 2 T cell receptor beta chains below were found in one sample sequenced in a study of cytotoxic CD8 clonotypes in ibrutinib-treated CLL. The method was immunoSEQ multiplex PCR; TCRdb's version includes in-frame clones alone and lacks a portion of them. The table lists 250,000 to 350,000 clones, around 77% of them singletons. The sequencing here drew on PBMCs, taken at disease progression, from a patient treated with ibrutinib. Every receptor here comes from a human donor with chronic lymphocytic leukemia.

The chain links TRBV11-2 to TRBJ2-7, with D tentatively TRBD1 (6 bases). This CDR3 contains 14 residues. Trimming cost V 6 bases and J 5 bases, with 17 bases left between them. Germline V CDR1 and CDR2: SGHAT, FQNNGV. The CDR3 bases are TGTGCCAGCAGATCCCGGCAGGGGAAGGACGAGCAGTACTTC. Encoded protein: CASRSRQGKDEQYF.

This clone was found once. This sequence joins TRBV7-8 and TRBJ2-5; the D gene is possibly TRBD1 (5 bases). The CDR3 consists of 13 residues. V lost 5 bases and J lost 4, with 11 bases in between. The germline gives CDR1 SGHVS, CDR2 FQNEAQ. CDR3 in amino acids: CASSIDRGETQYF. The CDR3 bases are TGTGCCAGCAGCATCGACAGAGGAGAGACCCAGTACTTC.